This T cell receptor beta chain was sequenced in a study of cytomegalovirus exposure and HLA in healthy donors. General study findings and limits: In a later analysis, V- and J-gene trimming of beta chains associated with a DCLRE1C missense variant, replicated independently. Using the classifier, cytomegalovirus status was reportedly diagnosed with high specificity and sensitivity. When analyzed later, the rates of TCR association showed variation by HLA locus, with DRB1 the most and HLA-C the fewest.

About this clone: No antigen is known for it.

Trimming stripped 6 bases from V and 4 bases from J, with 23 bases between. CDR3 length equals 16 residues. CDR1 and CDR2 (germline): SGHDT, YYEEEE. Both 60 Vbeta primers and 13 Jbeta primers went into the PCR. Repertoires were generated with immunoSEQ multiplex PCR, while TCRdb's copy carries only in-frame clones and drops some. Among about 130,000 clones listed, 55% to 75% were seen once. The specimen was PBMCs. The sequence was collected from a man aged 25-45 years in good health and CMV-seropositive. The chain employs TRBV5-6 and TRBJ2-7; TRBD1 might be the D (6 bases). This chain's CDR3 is CASTVIQGQLTYEQYF. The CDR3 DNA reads TGTGCCAGCACCGTGATCCAGGGACAACTTACTTACGAGCAGTACTTC.